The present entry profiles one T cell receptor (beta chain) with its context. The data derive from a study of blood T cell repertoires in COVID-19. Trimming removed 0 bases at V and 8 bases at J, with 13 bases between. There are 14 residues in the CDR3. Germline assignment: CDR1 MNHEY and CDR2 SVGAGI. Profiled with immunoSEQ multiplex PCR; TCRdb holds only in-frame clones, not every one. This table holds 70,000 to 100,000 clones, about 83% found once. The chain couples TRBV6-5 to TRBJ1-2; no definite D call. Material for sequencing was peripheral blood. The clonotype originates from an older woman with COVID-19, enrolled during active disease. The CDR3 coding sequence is TGTGCCAGCAGTTACTCGGGCAGGCCTAAGGGCTACACCTTC. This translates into CASSYSGRPKGYTF.